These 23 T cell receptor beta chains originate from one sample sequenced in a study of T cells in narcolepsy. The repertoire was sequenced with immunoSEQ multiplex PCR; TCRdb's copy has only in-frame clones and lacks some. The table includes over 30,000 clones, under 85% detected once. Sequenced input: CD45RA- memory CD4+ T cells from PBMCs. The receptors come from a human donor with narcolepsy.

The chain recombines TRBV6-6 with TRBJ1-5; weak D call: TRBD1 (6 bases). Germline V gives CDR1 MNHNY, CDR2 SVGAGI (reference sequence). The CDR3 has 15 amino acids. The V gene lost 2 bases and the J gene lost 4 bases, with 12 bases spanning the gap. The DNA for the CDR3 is TGTGCCAGCAGTTACCAGACAGGAACTAATCAGCCCCAGCATTTT. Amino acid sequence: CASSYQTGTNQPQHF.

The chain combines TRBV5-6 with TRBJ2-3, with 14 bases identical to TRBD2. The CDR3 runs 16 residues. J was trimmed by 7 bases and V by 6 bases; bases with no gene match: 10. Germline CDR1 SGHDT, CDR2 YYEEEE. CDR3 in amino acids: CASTEDGTSGGNTQYF. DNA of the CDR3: TGTGCCAGCACCGAGGATGGGACTAGCGGGGGAAATACGCAGTATTTT.

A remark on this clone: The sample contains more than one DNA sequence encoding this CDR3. For the CDR3, the DNA is TGTGCCTGGAGGGGACAATGGGGCTCTGGAAACACCATATATTTT. This gives the protein CAWRGQWGSGNTIYF. The V and J genes are TRBV30 and TRBJ1-3; weak D call: TRBD1 (6 bases). There are 15 residues in the CDR3. The germline CDR1 and CDR2 sequences are GTSNPN and SVGIG (reference sequence). V lost 3 bases and J 0 bases, leaving 12 bases between the germline ends.

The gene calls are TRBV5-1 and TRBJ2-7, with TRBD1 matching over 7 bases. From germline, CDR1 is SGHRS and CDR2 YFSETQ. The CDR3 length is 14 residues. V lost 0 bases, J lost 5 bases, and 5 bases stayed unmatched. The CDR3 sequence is CASSLERGLNEQYF. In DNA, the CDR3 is TGCGCCAGCAGCTTGGAAAGGGGGCTAAACGAGCAGTACTTC.

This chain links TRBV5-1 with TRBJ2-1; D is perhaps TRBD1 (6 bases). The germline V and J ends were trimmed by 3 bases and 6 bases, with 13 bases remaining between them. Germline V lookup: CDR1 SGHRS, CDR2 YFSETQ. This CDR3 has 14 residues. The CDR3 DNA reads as TGCGCCAGCAGCTGGGGGCAGGGTCCCAATGAGCAGTTCTTC. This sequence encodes CASSWGQGPNEQFF.

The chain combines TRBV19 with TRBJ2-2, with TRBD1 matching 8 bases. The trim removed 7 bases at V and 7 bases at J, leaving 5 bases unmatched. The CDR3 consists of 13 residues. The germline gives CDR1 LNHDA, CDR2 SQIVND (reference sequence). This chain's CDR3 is CASNRQGSGELFF. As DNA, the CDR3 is TGTGCCAGTAACAGACAGGGGAGCGGGGAGCTGTTTTTT.

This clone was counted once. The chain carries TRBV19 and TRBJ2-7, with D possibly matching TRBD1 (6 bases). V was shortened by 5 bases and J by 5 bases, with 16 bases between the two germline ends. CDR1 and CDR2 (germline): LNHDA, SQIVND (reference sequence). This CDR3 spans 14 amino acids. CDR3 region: CASSDSGELNEQYF. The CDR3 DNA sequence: TGTGCCAGTAGTGACTCAGGGGAGTTGAACGAGCAGTACTTC.

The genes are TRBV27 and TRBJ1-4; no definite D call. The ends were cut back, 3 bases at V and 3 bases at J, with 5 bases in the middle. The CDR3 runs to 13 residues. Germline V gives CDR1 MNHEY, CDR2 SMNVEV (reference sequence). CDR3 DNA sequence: TGTGCCAGCAGTTTTGTCTCTAATGAAAAACTGTTTTTT. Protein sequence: CASSFVSNEKLFF.

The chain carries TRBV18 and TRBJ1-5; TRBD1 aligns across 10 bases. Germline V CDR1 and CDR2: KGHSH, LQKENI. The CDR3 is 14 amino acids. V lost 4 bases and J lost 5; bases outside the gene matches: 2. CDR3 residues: CASSLGQGDQPQHF. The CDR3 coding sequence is TGTGCCAGCTCACTCGGACAGGGGGATCAGCCCCAGCATTTT.

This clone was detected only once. CDR3 loop: CASSFGTSARETQYF. The CDR3 region has the DNA TGTGCCAGCAGTTTTGGGACTAGCGCGCGAGAGACCCAGTACTTC. J is TRBJ2-5 and V is TRBV27; 10 bases fit TRBD2. The germline V gene encodes CDR1 MNHEY and CDR2 SMNVEV (reference sequence). The length of the CDR3 is 15 residues. The V gene end was trimmed by 3 bases and the J gene end by 4 bases; junction bases not matched to a gene: 5.

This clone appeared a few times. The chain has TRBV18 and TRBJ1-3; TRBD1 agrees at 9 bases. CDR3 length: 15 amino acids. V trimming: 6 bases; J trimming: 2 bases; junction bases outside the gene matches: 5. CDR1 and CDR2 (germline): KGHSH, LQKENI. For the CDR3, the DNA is TGTGCCAGCTCGCCCGACAGGGGGACTGGAAACACCATATATTTT. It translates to CASSPDRGTGNTIYF.

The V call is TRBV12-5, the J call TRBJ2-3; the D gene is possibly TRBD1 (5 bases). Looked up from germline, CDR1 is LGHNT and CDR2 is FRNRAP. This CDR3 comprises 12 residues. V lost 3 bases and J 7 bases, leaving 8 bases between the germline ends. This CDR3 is CASGLGANTQYF. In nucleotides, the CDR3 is TGTGCTAGTGGTTTAGGGGCGAATACGCAGTATTTT.

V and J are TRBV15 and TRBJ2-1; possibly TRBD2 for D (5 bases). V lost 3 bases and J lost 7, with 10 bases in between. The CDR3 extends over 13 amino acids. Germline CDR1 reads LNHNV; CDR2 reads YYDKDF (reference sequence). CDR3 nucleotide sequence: TGTGCCACCAGCAGGACTAAGGGTAATGAGCAGTTCTTC. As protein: CATSRTKGNEQFF.

The CDR3 nucleotides read TGTGCCAGCAGGCGGGGTGGTAGAGATACGCAGTATTTT. Its protein is CASRRGGRDTQYF. J is TRBJ2-3 and V is TRBV7-2, with D perhaps matching TRBD2 (6 bases). The germline V gene has CDR1 SGHTA and CDR2 FQGNSA. The CDR3 extends over 13 amino acids. Between the trimmed V and J ends, which lost 6 bases and 5 bases, there was a span of 12 bases.

DNA of the CDR3: TGTGCCAGCAGCGTAGCCCTCCGTGGTGAGGTGGGAGAGACCCAGTACTTC. This translates into CASSVALRGEVGETQYF. V gene TRBV9 combines with J gene TRBJ2-5; no clear D. The germline gives CDR1 SGDLS, CDR2 YYNGEE. The CDR3 length is 17 residues. V gave up 0 bases and J gave up 4 bases, with 19 bases separating them.

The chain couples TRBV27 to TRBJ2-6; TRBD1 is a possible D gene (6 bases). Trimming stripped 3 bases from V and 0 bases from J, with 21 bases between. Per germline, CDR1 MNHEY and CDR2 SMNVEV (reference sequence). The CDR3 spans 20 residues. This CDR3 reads CASSFTDYTGNLSGANVLTF. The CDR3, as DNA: TGTGCCAGCAGTTTTACCGATTATACAGGGAACCTCTCTGGGGCCAACGTCCTGACTTTC.

The CDR3 nucleotides are TGTGCCAGCAGCTTGACAGGCACAGATACGCAGTATTTT. Translated, it gives CASSLTGTDTQYF. The chain is built from TRBV5-6 and TRBJ2-3, with D hard to call. Per germline, CDR1 SGHDT and CDR2 YYEEEE. The V end lost 1 base, the J end lost 1 base, and 4 bases lay between the germline ends. This CDR3 is built from 13 residues.

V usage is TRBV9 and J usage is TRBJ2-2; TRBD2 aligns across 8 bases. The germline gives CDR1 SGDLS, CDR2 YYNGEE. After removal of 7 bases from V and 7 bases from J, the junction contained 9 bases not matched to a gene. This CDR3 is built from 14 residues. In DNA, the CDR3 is TGTGCCAGCCAGACGGGGGGGCCAAGCGGGGAGCTGTTTTTT. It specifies CASQTGGPSGELFF.

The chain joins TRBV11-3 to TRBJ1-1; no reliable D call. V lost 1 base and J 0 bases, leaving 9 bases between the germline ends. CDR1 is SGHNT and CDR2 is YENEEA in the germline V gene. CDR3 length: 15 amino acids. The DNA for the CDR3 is TGTGCCAGCAGCTTAGCTGCCGGATTGAACACTGAAGCTTTCTTT. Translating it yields CASSLAAGLNTEAFF.

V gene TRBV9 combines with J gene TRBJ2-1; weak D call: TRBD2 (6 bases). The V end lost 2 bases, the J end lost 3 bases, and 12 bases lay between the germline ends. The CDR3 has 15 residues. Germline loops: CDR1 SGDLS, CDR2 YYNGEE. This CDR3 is CASSVRSGDYNEQFF. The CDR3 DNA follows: TGTGCCAGCAGCGTCCGGTCGGGAGACTACAATGAGCAGTTCTTC.

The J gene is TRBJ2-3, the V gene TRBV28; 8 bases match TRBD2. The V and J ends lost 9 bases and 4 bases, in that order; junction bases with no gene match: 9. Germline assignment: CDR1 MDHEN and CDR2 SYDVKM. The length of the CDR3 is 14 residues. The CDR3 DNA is TGTGCCAGTAGCCGGGGGGGCCTGGCAGATACGCAGTATTTT. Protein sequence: CASSRGGLADTQYF.

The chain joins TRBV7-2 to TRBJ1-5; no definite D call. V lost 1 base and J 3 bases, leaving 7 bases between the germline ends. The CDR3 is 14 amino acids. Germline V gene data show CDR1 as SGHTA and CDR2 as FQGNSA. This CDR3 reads CASSLEASNQPQHF. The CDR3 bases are TGTGCCAGCAGCTTAGAAGCTTCCAATCAGCCCCAGCATTTT. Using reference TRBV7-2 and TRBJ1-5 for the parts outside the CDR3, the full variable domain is GAGVSQSPSNKVTEKGKDVELRCDPISGHTALYWYRQSLGQGLEFLIYFQGNSAPDKSGLPSDRFSAERTGGSVSTLTIQRTQQEDSAVYLCASSLEASNQPQHFGDGTRLSIL.

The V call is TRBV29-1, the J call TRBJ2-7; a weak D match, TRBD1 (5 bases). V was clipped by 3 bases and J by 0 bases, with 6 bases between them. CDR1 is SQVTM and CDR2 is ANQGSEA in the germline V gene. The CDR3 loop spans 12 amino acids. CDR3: CSVDDSSYEQYF. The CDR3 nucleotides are TGCAGCGTTGACGACAGCTCCTACGAGCAGTACTTC.